This T cell receptor (beta chain) was sequenced for a study of T cell repertoires in cytomegalovirus infection. Study-wide findings and caveats: Within the response measured ex vivo, HLA-C-restricted CMV-specific TCR beta clonotypes were dominant.

About this clonotype: What it binds is unknown.

Each CDR3 protein is one row after TCRdb ran MiXCR on the reads. The sample holds about 200,000 distinct CDR3 sequences, roughly 9.8% seen once. The specimen sequenced was PBMCs. This sequence originates from a human donor in good health (CMV status not recorded). Some clones in this sample may be carry-over from other donors' samples.

The CDR3 DNA follows: TGTGCCAGCAGCGCAAAAGCCCGACTAGCGGGGATACAAGAGACCCAGTACTTC. Translation: CASSAKARLAGIQETQYF. This sequence joins TRBV7-9 and TRBJ2-5; TRBD2 matches 11 bases. V was clipped by 5 bases and J by 2 bases; unmatched bases: 13. The CDR3 has 18 amino acids. The germline gives CDR1 SEHNR, CDR2 FQNEAQ (reference sequence).